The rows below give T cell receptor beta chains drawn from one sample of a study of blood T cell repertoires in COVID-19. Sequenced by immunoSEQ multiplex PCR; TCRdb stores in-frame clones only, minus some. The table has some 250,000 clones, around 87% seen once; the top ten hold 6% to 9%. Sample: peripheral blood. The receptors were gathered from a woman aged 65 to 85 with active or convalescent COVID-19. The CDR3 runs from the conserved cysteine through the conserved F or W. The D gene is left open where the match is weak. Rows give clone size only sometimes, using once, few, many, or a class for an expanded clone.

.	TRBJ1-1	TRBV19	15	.	TGTGCCAGTAGTCCCTCTATCGGGTTGAACACTGAAGCTTTCTTT	CASSPSIGLNTEAFF
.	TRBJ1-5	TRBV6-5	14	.	TGTGCCAGCAGCCCGGACATAGGCAATCAGCCCCAGCATTTT	CASSPDIGNQPQHF
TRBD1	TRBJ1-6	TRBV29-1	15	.	TGCAGCGTTCTTACAGGGGGCAATGGGAATTCACCCCTCCACTTT	CSVLTGGNGNSPLHF
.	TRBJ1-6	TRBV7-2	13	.	TGTGCCAGCAGCTCCGTCTATAATTCACCCCTCCACTTT	CASSSVYNSPLHF
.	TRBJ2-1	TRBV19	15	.	TGTGCCAGTAGGGGGCAGGGGGGCTCCTACAATGAGCAGTTCTTC	CASRGQGGSYNEQFF
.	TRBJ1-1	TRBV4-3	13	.	TGCGCCAGCAGCCAAGAGTCCTACACTGAAGCTTTCTTT	CASSQESYTEAFF
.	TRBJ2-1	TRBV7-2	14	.	TGTGCCAGCAGCTTCTCCCAGGGGCGGAATGAGCAGTTCTTC	CASSFSQGRNEQFF
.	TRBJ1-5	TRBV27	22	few	TGTGCCAGCAGTTTATCGATACGATGGGGGACAACCGACCAAGTGAGGAATCAGCCCCAGCATTTT	CASSLSIRWGTTDQVRNQPQHF
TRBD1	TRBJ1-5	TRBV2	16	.	TGTGCCAGCAGTGGCCGGGGGACAGGGGGCACCCAGCCCCAGCATTTT	CASSGRGTGGTQPQHF
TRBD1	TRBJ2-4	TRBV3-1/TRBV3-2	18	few	TGTGCCAGCAGCCCTGTCGGGCGGACAGGGGGGGTCCAGGGCATTCAGTACTTC	CASSPVGRTGGVQGIQYF
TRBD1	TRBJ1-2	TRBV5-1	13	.	TGCGCCAGCAGCCCCGGGACAGGCTATGGCTACACCTTC	CASSPGTGYGYTF
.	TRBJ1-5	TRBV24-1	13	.	TGTGCCACCAGTACGGGGGGGGATCAGCCCCAGCATTTT	CATSTGGDQPQHF
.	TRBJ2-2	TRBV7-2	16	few	TGTGCCAGCAGCTTACGGCGGGCCACGGGGGCCGGGGAGCTGTTTTTT	CASSLRRATGAGELFF
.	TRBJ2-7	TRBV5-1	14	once	TGCGCCAGCAGCTTGGATGGTCCGGTGCGGGAGCAGTACTTC	CASSLDGPVREQYF
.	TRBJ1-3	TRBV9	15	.	TGTGCCAGCAGCGTCGACGCGGGCCGTAGAAACACCATATATTTT	CASSVDAGRRNTIYF
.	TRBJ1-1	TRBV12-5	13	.	TGTGCTAGTGGTTTGGACTCATACACTGAAGCTTTCTTT	CASGLDSYTEAFF
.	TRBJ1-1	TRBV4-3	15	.	TGCGCCAGCAGCCAAGATCGAACAGGGATCGGTGAAGCTTTCTTT	CASSQDRTGIGEAFF
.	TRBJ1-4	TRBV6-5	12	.	TGTGCCAGCGGGCCAACTAATGAAAAACTGTTTTTT	CASGPTNEKLFF
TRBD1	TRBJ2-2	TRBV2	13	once	TGTGCCAGCAGTAACAGGGGTACCGGGGAGCTGTTTTTT	CASSNRGTGELFF
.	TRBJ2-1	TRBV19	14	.	TGTGCCAGTAATGACCGGGGAGGGGGGGATGAGCAGTTCTTC	CASNDRGGGDEQFF
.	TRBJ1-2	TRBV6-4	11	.	TGTGCCAGAGATCCACCGGGAAGCTACACCTTC	CARDPPGSYTF
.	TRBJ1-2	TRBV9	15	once	TGTGCCAGCAGCGGGAAGCAGGGGTGGAACTATGGCTACACCTTC	CASSGKQGWNYGYTF
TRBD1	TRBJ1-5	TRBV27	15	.	TGTGCCAGCAGGAAGGACAGGGAGGTTACTCAGCCCCAGCATTTT	CASRKDREVTQPQHF
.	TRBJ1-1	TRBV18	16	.	TGTGCCAGCTCACCACCTGGAATCACAGAGAGCACTGAAGCTTTCTTT	CASSPPGITESTEAFF
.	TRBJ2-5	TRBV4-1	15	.	TGCGCCAGCAGCCAAAGGACAGACAAGAGGGAGACCCAGTACTTC	CASSQRTDKRETQYF